This T cell receptor beta chain was sequenced for a study of cytomegalovirus exposure and HLA in healthy donors. Findings of the study overall: Most sequenced TCRs were rare (though some public TCRs occurred in many donors). Through in vitro validation, three CMV-associated chains were shown to be specific for CMV antigens. Using the classifier, cytomegalovirus status was reportedly diagnosed with high specificity and sensitivity.

J was trimmed by 0 bases and V by 2 bases; bases with no gene match: 6. The CDR3 loop spans 16 amino acids. The V gene's germline CDR1 is GTSNPN and CDR2 SVGIG (reference sequence). Data came from immunoSEQ multiplex PCR; TCRdb stores just in-frame clones and leaves some out. In the table there are about 70,000 clones, roughly 94% of which are singletons. This clone was recorded a few times. Its target is unknown. The donors formed part of the approximately 110-subject validation cohort, distinct from the approximately 630-subject first cohort. The chain is built from TRBV30 and TRBJ1-3, with TRBD1 matching 8 bases. This receptor was obtained from a young woman in good health and CMV-seropositive. The sequenced sample consisted of PBMCs. CDR3 residues: CAWSNGQGNSGNTIYF. The CDR3 region has the DNA TGTGCCTGGAGTAATGGACAGGGTAACTCTGGAAACACCATATATTTT.